This T cell receptor beta chain was obtained from a study of neurological immune-mediated disorders. Overall study results and limits: None of the CDR3 amino acid sequences found in expanded clones was shared across subjects. This suggests that the TCR-beta repertoires were private in all groups.

Use was made of approximately 960,000 CD4+ or CD8+ T cells in sorted libraries. This CDR3 spans 17 amino acids. J was trimmed by 5 bases and V by 6 bases; bases with no gene match: 12. Germline V gene lookup returns CDR1 SGHTA and CDR2 FQGTGA. Ten or more counts support this clonotype. Its antigen remains unidentified. Synthesis of cDNA was carried out by template-switch 5'RACE. The reaction used 10-nucleotide random UMIs. A single record per CDR3 protein comes from TCRdb applying MiXCR to the 5' RACE reads. Here the sample spans about 38,000 distinct CDR3 sequences, approximately 4.4% being singletons.

Sequencing input: CD4+ T cells from blood. This TCR derives from a man aged 18-30 years in good health. V and J are TRBV7-3 and TRBJ2-1, with 11 positions matching TRBD2. CDR3 region: CASSLYPLAGGNNEQFF. In DNA form, the CDR3 reads TGTGCCAGCAGTCTCTACCCCTTAGCGGGGGGGAACAATGAGCAGTTCTTC.